Here is one TCR beta chain with its context. The data are from a study of blood T cell repertoires in COVID-19. Per the study methods: Amplification of reference gene primers provided the estimated nucleated cell counts. Measured with immunoSEQ multiplex PCR; TCRdb has only the in-frame clones, and not every one. The V and J calls and clone size come from that table; D and trimming were worked out from the DNA. The data show hundreds of thousands of clones, 88% seen once. In germline, CDR1 is MNHEY, CDR2 SVGAGI. V was clipped by 4 bases and J by 4 bases, with 20 bases between them. This CDR3 is 16 amino acids long.

The clonotype originates from a human donor in a cohort sampled during active COVID-19. Material: peripheral blood. The chain employs TRBV6-5 and TRBJ2-7; D is possibly TRBD1 (6 bases). CDR3 region: CASSSGPSGQDYEQYF. CDR3 bases: TGTGCCAGCAGTTCGGGGCCCTCGGGACAAGATTACGAGCAGTACTTC.